This record concerns one TCR beta chain sequence. Its matching antigen is unknown. These data come from a study of CD8 T cells in ankylosing spondylitis. Study-level results: Blood from ankylosing spondylitis patients appeared to carry a characteristic roughly 8-variant TCR beta motif. The study looked at matched synovial fluid samples from ankylosing spondylitis patients. Disease-linked clones were reported to be significantly enriched there. As for the disease-linked clones, they showed a CD8+ phenotype and occurred at relatively low frequencies in peripheral blood.

Molecular-barcoded quantitative 5'-RACE produced these TCR beta libraries. TCRdb processed the 5' RACE reads anew with MiXCR; each CDR3 protein has one entry. The sample shows approximately 240,000 distinct CDR3 sequences, approximately 24% of them seen only once. What was sequenced was blood, either unsorted or a sorted T cell fraction (not recorded which). This receptor was taken from a male donor with ankylosing spondylitis or in good health (not recorded which).

CDR3 sequence (DNA): TGCAGTGCCCCGGGACAGATTAGCACAGATACGCAGTATTTT. Amino acids: CSAPGQISTDTQYF. The chain uses TRBV20-1 and TRBJ2-3; 7 bases agree with TRBD1. In germline, CDR1 is DFQATT, CDR2 SNEGSKA (reference sequence). This CDR3 is 14 amino acids long. V dropped 6 bases and J dropped 0; count of bases not matched to a gene: 6.